Here is one T cell receptor beta chain with its context. Trimming stripped 0 bases from V and 8 bases from J, with 16 bases between. Germline V gene data show CDR1 as MNHEY and CDR2 as SVGAGI. The CDR3 is made up of 15 amino acids. The assay was immunoSEQ multiplex PCR, and TCRdb's table has in-frame clones only and misses some. Of 250,000 to 300,000 clones in the sample, roughly 85% were seen once. This entry comes from a study of blood T cell repertoires in COVID-19. This sequence was found in a man aged 50-60 years with active or convalescent COVID-19. V and J are TRBV6-5 and TRBJ1-2; D is perhaps TRBD1 (5 bases). Material: peripheral blood. The DNA for the CDR3 is TGTGCCAGCAGTTACTCGAGGTCTAGGGGAGGAGGCTACACCTTC. This gives the protein CASSYSRSRGGGYTF.